These 5 T cell receptor beta chains originate from one sample sequenced in a study of cytotoxic CD8 clonotypes in ibrutinib-treated CLL. Clones were sequenced by immunoSEQ multiplex PCR, and TCRdb holds only the in-frame ones, with some missing. The sample lists about 97,000 clones; almost 80% were seen once. The source material was PBMCs, sampled after 12 months of ibrutinib treatment. These receptors were collected from a human donor with chronic lymphocytic leukemia.

The J gene is TRBJ2-5, the V gene TRBV5-1; maybe TRBD2 (6 bases). The CDR3 has 15 residues. CDR1 is SGHRS, CDR2 YFSETQ, per germline. The germline V and J ends were trimmed by 3 bases and 1 base, with 13 bases remaining between them. For the CDR3, the DNA is TGCGCCAGCAGCTCCTCCGGGACTCCCCAAGAGACCCAGTACTTC. This translates into CASSSSGTPQETQYF.

The chain recombines TRBV7-9 with TRBJ1-4; TRBD1 aligns across 9 bases. J lost 8 bases, V lost 5 bases, and 6 bases had no gene match. Germline CDR1 and CDR2: SEHNR and FQNEAQ (reference sequence). The length of the CDR3 is 14 residues. DNA of the CDR3: TGTGCCAGCAGCCGGGACAGGGTCGGGGAAAAACTGTTTTTT. It translates to CASSRDRVGEKLFF.

The rearrangement links TRBV4-1 to TRBJ2-2; TRBD1 aligns across 7 bases. The germline gives CDR1 MGHRA, CDR2 YSYEKL. This CDR3 comprises 15 residues. Trimming took 1 base from V and 6 from J; bases not matched to a gene: 5. The CDR3 spells CASSQVTGDAGELFF. Here the CDR3 DNA reads TGCGCCAGCAGCCAAGTTACAGGGGACGCCGGGGAGCTGTTTTTT.

This clone was detected once. This chain connects TRBV7-2 to TRBJ2-7; possibly TRBD1 for D (6 bases). CDR1 is SGHTA, CDR2 FQGNSA, per germline. This CDR3 has 17 amino acids. V lost 4 bases and J 3 bases, leaving 22 bases between the germline ends. The CDR3 DNA reads as TGTGCCAGCAGCTCCAGGGGCGCTCCTACCTTACACTACGAGCAGTACTTC. Amino acids: CASSSRGAPTLHYEQYF.

This clone is a singleton in its sample. The chain employs TRBV19 and TRBJ2-3; the match to TRBD1 covers 9 bases. Trimming took 9 bases from V and 10 from J; bases not matched to a gene: 8. The CDR3 contains 12 residues. The germline V gene encodes CDR1 LNHDA and CDR2 SQIVND (reference sequence). The CDR3 nucleotides are TGTGCCAGCCTCTCCGGGACAGGGCCGCAGTATTTT. It translates to CASLSGTGPQYF.